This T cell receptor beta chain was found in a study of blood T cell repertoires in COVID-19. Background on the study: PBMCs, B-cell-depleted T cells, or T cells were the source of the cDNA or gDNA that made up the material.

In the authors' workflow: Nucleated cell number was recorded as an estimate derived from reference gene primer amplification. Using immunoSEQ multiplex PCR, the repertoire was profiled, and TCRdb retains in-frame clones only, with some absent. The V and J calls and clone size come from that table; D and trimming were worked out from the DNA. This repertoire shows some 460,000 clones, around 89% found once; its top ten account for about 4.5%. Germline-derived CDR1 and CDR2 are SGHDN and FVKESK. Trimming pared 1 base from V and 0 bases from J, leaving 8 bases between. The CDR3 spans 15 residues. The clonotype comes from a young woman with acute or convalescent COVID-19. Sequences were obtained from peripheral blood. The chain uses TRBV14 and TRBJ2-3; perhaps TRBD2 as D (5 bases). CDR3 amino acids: CASSQAPGSTDTQYF. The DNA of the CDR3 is TGTGCCAGCAGCCAAGCACCGGGAAGCACAGATACGCAGTATTTT. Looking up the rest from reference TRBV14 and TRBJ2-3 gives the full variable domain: EAGVTQFPSHSVIEKGQTVTLRCDPISGHDNLYWYRRVMGKEIKFLLHFVKESKQDESGMPNNRFLAERTGGTYSTLKVQPAELEDSGVYFCASSQAPGSTDTQYFGPGTRLTVL.